This T cell receptor beta chain was captured in a study of cytomegalovirus exposure and HLA in healthy donors. Study-level results: Another analysis was done later, and it associated roughly 15,000 TCR beta sequences with HLA alleles at 0.05 false discovery rate. For most subjects, TCR beta sequences were reported to predict HLA-A and HLA-B alleles with accuracy. Reportedly, diagnosis of cytomegalovirus status by the classifier showed high specificity and sensitivity.

On this clone: The antigen remains undetermined.

13 Jbeta primers and 60 Vbeta primers were used for the PCR. Profiled with immunoSEQ multiplex PCR; TCRdb holds only in-frame clones, not every one. The sample lists fewer than 200,000 clones, nearly 80% seen once, with around 0.97% in the top ten. This TCR was sampled from a woman in her forties or fifties in good health and CMV-seropositive. The sample was PBMCs.

CDR3 residues: CASSRSGRAVDEQFF. CDR3 nucleotide sequence: TGTGCCAGCAGCCGAAGCGGGAGGGCAGTCGATGAGCAGTTCTTC. The chain uses TRBV11-2 and TRBJ2-1; 10 nucleotides agree with TRBD2. Germline CDR1 and CDR2: SGHAT and FQNNGV. V lost 5 bases and J lost 8; bases outside the gene matches: 9. The CDR3 spans 15 residues.